These 9 T cell receptor beta chains originate from one sample sequenced in a study of blood T cells in healthy people across ages. The authors ran a second PCR of roughly 7 to 11 cycles using a sample-barcoded 5' primer and a J-beta primer mix. MiXCR was run by TCRdb on the 5' RACE reads, yielding one entry per CDR3 protein. This table holds roughly 1,500,000 distinct CDR3 sequences, 42% found once. The sequencing sample was made of blood. These receptor sequences come from a woman younger than 30 in good health.

The count of this clonotype is one. One end of the junction varies from germline; a read error may be responsible. V usage is TRBV4-1 and J usage is TRBJ2-6; 7 nucleotides match TRBD2. The CDR3 extends over 17 amino acids. The germline gives CDR1 MGHRA, CDR2 YSYEKL. The CDR3 sequence: CASSQLAVRSEANVLTF. In DNA, the CDR3 is TGCGCCAGCAGCCAACTAGCGGTGCGCTCTGAGGCCAACGTCCTGACTTTC.

The chain joins TRBV21-1 to TRBJ2-7; TRBD2 is the table's D call, not checked against the DNA. TRBV21-1 is a recognized pseudogene. The CDR3 is made up of 20 amino acids. The CDR3 here is CASSIAGTSGFPGSYNEQYF. The CDR3 DNA follows: TGTGCCAGCAGCATAGCCGGGACTAGCGGGTTTCCCGGCTCCTACAATGAGCAGTACTTC.

This clonotype was seen a few times. V usage is TRBV7-6 and J usage is TRBJ2-5, with a weak D call TRBD2 (5 bases). There are 13 residues in the CDR3. The germline CDR1 and CDR2 sequences are SGHVS and FNYEAQ. V lost 2 bases, J lost 11 bases, and 15 bases lay in between. The CDR3 loop is CASSLMIPGEQYF. The DNA for the CDR3 is TGTGCCAGCAGCTTAATGATCCCTGGGGAGCAGTACTTC.

This clonotype has more than one count but fewer than ten. V is TRBV6-6 and J is TRBJ2-5; 12 bases line up with TRBD2. The V gene end was trimmed by 5 bases and the J gene end by 5 bases; junction bases not matched to a gene: 9. Germline V gene sequence: CDR1 MNHNY, CDR2 SVGAGI (reference sequence). The CDR3 consists of 16 residues. DNA for the CDR3: TGTGCCAGCAGTCAGCTAGCGGGGGGGCGGTCGGAGACCCAGTACTTC. Translation gives CASSQLAGGRSETQYF.

The rearrangement joins TRBV2 to TRBJ2-7; 8 bases match TRBD2. V gave up 7 bases and J gave up 5 bases; unmatched junction bases: 13. Germline-derived CDR1 and CDR2 are SNHLY and FYNNEI. CDR3 length: 15 amino acids. The CDR3 coding sequence is TGTGCCAGCATTGAGGACGCGGGGGGTTCCGACGAGCAGTACTTC. It specifies CASIEDAGGSDEQYF.

The rearrangement joins TRBV12-3 or TRBV12-4 to TRBJ2-1; 7 nucleotides line up with TRBD1. Unmatched junction bases numbered 15, after V lost 10 bases and J lost 9 bases. This CDR3 comprises 14 residues. CDR3 coding DNA: TGTGCCACCCTCGGACAGGCACCTTACGGTGAGCAGTTCTTC. This sequence encodes CATLGQAPYGEQFF.

The chain employs TRBV7-8 and TRBJ2-1; D gene ambiguous. The CDR3 contains 13 residues. Germline V gene sequence: CDR1 SGHVS, CDR2 FQNEAQ. With 1 base removed from V and 9 bases from J, the gap between germline ends came to 10 bases. Here the CDR3 DNA reads TGTGCCAGCAGCTTAGGGGATCCTACTGAGCAGTTCTTC. It encodes CASSLGDPTEQFF.

Note on this clonotype: The CDR3 ends on some other residue instead of the conserved phenylalanine or tryptophan, so this is likely a read error. The chain carries TRBV29-1 and TRBJ2-1; TRBD2 agrees at 14 bases. TRBJ2-7 explains the end of the DNA better; the J call may be wrong. The V gene's germline CDR1 is SQVTM and CDR2 ANQGSEA. The CDR3 contains 16 residues. The CDR3 spells CSVGVLTSGRAYEQYL. The CDR3 nucleotides are TGCAGCGTTGGGGTACTGACTAGCGGGAGGGCCTACGAGCAGTACTTA.

The sample holds many counts of this clonotype. J is TRBJ1-5 and V is TRBV9; TRBD1 is a possible D gene (5 bases). Germline loops: CDR1 SGDLS, CDR2 YYNGEE. This CDR3 has 13 amino acids. Trimming took off 2 bases at V and 4 bases at J, with 7 bases between the two ends. Here the CDR3 DNA reads TGTGCCAGCAGCGTGCAGGGTAATCAGCCCCAGCATTTT. Translating gives CASSVQGNQPQHF.